This T cell receptor beta chain was sequenced during a study of identical twins. Study outcomes and limitations: Within monozygotic twins, out-of-frame TCR alpha sharing was underestimated by the models. Abundant beta clonotypes from cord blood bore fewer insertions; memory repertoires lacked this pattern.

TCRdb re-called the 5' RACE reads with MiXCR, one entry per CDR3 protein. This repertoire shows 500,000 to 550,000 distinct CDR3 sequences, 22% found once; its top ten account for about 0.99%. About this clonotype: Its antigen remains unknown.

V shed 1 base and J shed 4 bases, with 11 bases lying between them. Germline CDR1 SGHTA, CDR2 FQGTGA. The length of the CDR3 is 15 residues. The same data also went into a second study, on T cells expressing NK-cell markers. That investigation notes: Sequencing of TCR beta repertoires drew on sorted CD3+CD56+NKG2C+, CD3+CD56+NKG2C- and CD3+CD56-NKG2C+ T cells. Specificity for HCMV among expanded NKG2C+ T cell clones was not established.

The chain is built from TRBV7-3 and TRBJ2-1; D may be TRBD2 (7 bases). The sample was CD4+ T cells sorted from blood. The receptor comes from a woman aged 18-30 years in good health. The CDR3 region is CASSLMRGGYNEQFF. The CDR3 DNA follows: TGTGCCAGCAGCTTAATGAGGGGGGGGTACAATGAGCAGTTCTTC.